These 21 T cell receptor beta chains originate from one sample sequenced in a study of T cell responses to AZD1222 COVID-19 vaccine. TCRdb keeps only in-frame clones here, not all; method: immunoSEQ multiplex PCR. In the table there are 110,000 to 150,000 clones, more than 75% of which are singletons. The material sequenced was peripheral blood, taken 28 days after the second AZD1222 dose. The source of these receptors is an adult who received the AZD1222 COVID-19 vaccine.

The table lists this clone with a count of one. This chain links TRBV28 with TRBJ2-7, with a weak D call TRBD2 (6 bases). V dropped 5 bases and J dropped 2 bases, with 22 bases sitting between them. Germline CDR1 MDHEN, CDR2 SYDVKM. This CDR3 contains 17 residues. The CDR3 nucleotides are TGTGCCAGCAGTACGGGGACTCCAGCGTCTTCGACCTACGAGCAGTACTTC. Translated, it gives CASSTGTPASSTYEQYF.

This clone came up once. V is TRBV9 and J is TRBJ2-3, with D tentatively TRBD2 (6 bases). Germline-derived CDR1 and CDR2 are SGDLS and YYNGEE. V gave up 0 bases and J gave up 0 bases, with 11 bases separating them. CDR3 length equals 16 residues. The CDR3 bases are TGTGCCAGCAGCGTAGGAAACAGCGGGAGCACAGATACGCAGTATTTT. Its protein is CASSVGNSGSTDTQYF.

The V gene is TRBV5-5, the J gene TRBJ2-2, with D maybe TRBD1 (6 bases). The CDR3 runs 15 residues. V was cut by 4 bases and J by 4 bases, with 14 bases left in between. CDR1 is SGHKS, CDR2 YYEKEE, per germline (reference sequence). This chain's CDR3 is CASSPNTGFTGELFF. As DNA, the CDR3 is TGTGCCAGCAGCCCAAACACAGGGTTCACCGGGGAGCTGTTTTTT.

This clone was observed a handful of times. The gene calls are TRBV27 and TRBJ1-5; 12 bases fit TRBD1. V lost 7 bases and J lost 7; bases outside the gene matches: 8. Looked up from germline, CDR1 is MNHEY and CDR2 is SMNVEV (reference sequence). This CDR3 is 15 amino acids long. CDR3 sequence (DNA): TGTGCCAGCACCCGGGACAGGGGGCTTGAACAGCCCCAGCATTTT. It specifies CASTRDRGLEQPQHF.

The rearrangement joins TRBV27 to TRBJ1-2, with D possibly matching TRBD1 (6 bases). The CDR3 runs to 16 residues. The germline gives CDR1 MNHEY, CDR2 SMNVEV (reference sequence). V lost 5 bases, J lost 4 bases, and 20 bases lay in between. The CDR3 nucleotides are TGTGCCAGCAGTCCCCCGGATATCGACAGGAGCTATGGCTACACCTTC. Its protein is CASSPPDIDRSYGYTF.

The chain has TRBV7-3 and TRBJ2-1; the D gene is possibly TRBD2 (6 bases). Germline V lookup: CDR1 SGHTA, CDR2 FQGTGA. The CDR3 consists of 12 residues. The ends were cut back, 5 bases at V and 7 bases at J, with 9 bases in the middle. The chain's CDR3 is CASSTLANEQFF. As DNA, the CDR3 is TGTGCCAGCAGCACCCTAGCGAATGAGCAGTTCTTC.

This clone came up once. The rearrangement joins TRBV6-5 to TRBJ2-2, with TRBD2 identical over 8 bases. V lost 4 bases and J lost 7; bases outside the gene matches: 5. Germline V gene sequence: CDR1 MNHEY, CDR2 SVGAGI. CDR3 size: 14 residues. CDR3 coding DNA: TGTGCCAGCAGTTTTGGGACTAGTTACGGGGAGCTGTTTTTT. This codes for CASSFGTSYGELFF.

The chain is built from TRBV6-5 and TRBJ2-7; TRBD1 is a possible D gene (6 bases). Trimming stripped 5 bases from V and 0 bases from J, with 14 bases between. The CDR3 covers 15 residues. In germline, CDR1 is MNHEY, CDR2 SVGAGI. The CDR3 spells CASSTRRGLSYEQYF. The CDR3 nucleotides are TGTGCCAGCAGTACACGCAGGGGCCTCTCCTACGAGCAGTACTTC.

The chain carries TRBV14 and TRBJ2-5; D uncertain. CDR1 is SGHDN and CDR2 is FVKESK in the germline V gene. The CDR3 runs to 11 residues. Trimming stripped 4 bases from V and 5 bases from J, with 5 bases between. CDR3 in amino acids: CASSPSETQYF. For the CDR3, the DNA is TGTGCCAGCAGCCCTTCCGAGACCCAGTACTTC.

This sequence joins TRBV6-5 and TRBJ2-2; TRBD1 matches 8 bases. The CDR3 loop spans 15 amino acids. The V segment lost 5 bases and the J segment 0 bases; nucleotides outside the gene matches: 2. Germline V gene sequence: CDR1 MNHEY, CDR2 SVGAGI. CDR3 loop: CASSPQGANTGELFF. As DNA, the CDR3 is TGTGCCAGCAGTCCACAGGGGGCGAACACCGGGGAGCTGTTTTTT.

The chain couples TRBV27 to TRBJ2-3, with D perhaps matching TRBD2 (5 bases). The CDR3 loop spans 15 amino acids. V shed 3 bases and J shed 2 bases, with 12 bases lying between them. Germline V gene sequence: CDR1 MNHEY, CDR2 SMNVEV (reference sequence). In nucleotides, the CDR3 is TGTGCCAGCAGTTTGGGCGGAGGATTCACAGATACGCAGTATTTT. Amino acid sequence: CASSLGGGFTDTQYF.

The rearrangement joins TRBV10-1 to TRBJ2-7; weak D call: TRBD1 (6 bases). Trimming shortened V by 1 base and J by 6 bases, and 16 bases separated the two germline ends. This CDR3 spans 15 amino acids. Germline V gene data show CDR1 as WNHNN and CDR2 as SYGVQD (reference sequence). CDR3: CASSEYRDGSVEQYF. CDR3 DNA sequence: TGCGCCAGCAGTGAGTACAGGGATGGGTCCGTCGAGCAGTACTTC.

The rearrangement joins TRBV28 to TRBJ1-4; D is unclear. V gave up 1 base and J gave up 6 bases, with 15 bases separating them. Germline V gene lookup returns CDR1 MDHEN and CDR2 SYDVKM. The CDR3 has 16 amino acids. The CDR3 bases are TGTGCCAGCAGTTTATTCCCGCCGGGTGGGGATGAAAAACTGTTTTTT. Amino acid sequence: CASSLFPPGGDEKLFF.

V usage is TRBV7-2 and J usage is TRBJ2-7; 8 positions match TRBD1. Germline V gene data show CDR1 as SGHTA and CDR2 as FQGNSA. The CDR3 loop spans 15 amino acids. Germline trimming cut 5 bases from V and 4 bases from J; bases unmatched to any gene: 10. CDR3: CASSLKGQGVYEQYF. The CDR3 DNA reads as TGTGCCAGCAGCCTTAAAGGACAGGGCGTTTACGAGCAGTACTTC. The variable domain in full, completed from reference TRBV7-2 and TRBJ2-7, reads GAGVSQSPSNKVTEKGKDVELRCDPISGHTALYWYRQSLGQGLEFLIYFQGNSAPDKSGLPSDRFSAERTGGSVSTLTIQRTQQEDSAVYLCASSLKGQGVYEQYFGPGTRLTVT.

V is TRBV10-3 and J is TRBJ2-5, with D uncertain. This CDR3 comprises 13 residues. The germline V gene encodes CDR1 ENHRY and CDR2 SYGVKD. V was shortened by 7 bases and J by 2 bases, with 11 bases between the two germline ends. The CDR3 bases are TGTGCCATCACGGGTGCGAAGCAAGAGACCCAGTACTTC. It encodes CAITGAKQETQYF.

The chain combines TRBV5-1 with TRBJ2-3; D may be TRBD2 (5 bases). Germline CDR1 and CDR2: SGHRS and YFSETQ. The length of the CDR3 is 16 residues. Trimming removed 4 bases at V and 2 bases at J, with 17 bases between. The CDR3 nucleotides are TGCGCCAGCAGCCCAAAATGGAGGCTGACCACAGATACGCAGTATTTT. It yields the protein CASSPKWRLTTDTQYF.

The chain has TRBV5-1 and TRBJ2-7; the D gene is possibly TRBD1 (5 bases). Germline values: CDR1 SGHRS, CDR2 YFSETQ. This CDR3 contains 14 residues. The V end was cut by 3 bases, the J end by 2 bases, with 12 bases between. CDR3 bases: TGCGCCAGCAGCTACGGAACAGGTACCTACGAGCAGTACTTC. Translating gives CASSYGTGTYEQYF.

The chain is built from TRBV7-9 and TRBJ1-1; weak D call: TRBD1 (6 bases). In germline, CDR1 is SEHNR, CDR2 FQNEAQ (reference sequence). V lost 5 bases, J lost 3 bases, and 16 bases lay in between. The CDR3 has 15 amino acids. Here the CDR3 reads CASSPRQVLDTEAFF. In DNA, the CDR3 is TGTGCCAGCAGCCCCCGACAGGTCCTGGACACTGAAGCTTTCTTT.

The gene calls are TRBV5-6 and TRBJ1-4; a possible D gene is TRBD1 (6 bases). The CDR3 consists of 16 residues. V lost 4 bases and J lost 1, with 14 bases in between. Germline V gene lookup returns CDR1 SGHDT and CDR2 YYEEEE. CDR3 loop: CASSREQGKTNEKLFF. The CDR3 coding sequence is TGTGCCAGCAGCCGTGAACAGGGAAAAACTAATGAAAAACTGTTTTTT.

The chain has TRBV5-1 and TRBJ2-2, with D perhaps matching TRBD2 (7 bases). This CDR3 is built from 13 residues. With 4 bases removed from V and 8 bases from J, the gap between germline ends came to 12 bases. Germline loops: CDR1 SGHRS, CDR2 YFSETQ. The CDR3 loop reads CASSAGARGELFF. The CDR3 coding sequence is TGCGCCAGCAGCGCGGGGGCCCGGGGGGAGCTGTTTTTT.

The chain couples TRBV27 to TRBJ1-1, with D uncertain. The CDR3 is 15 residues long. Trimming left V 0 bases short and J 5 bases short, with 13 bases between. Germline V lookup: CDR1 MNHEY, CDR2 SMNVEV (reference sequence). CDR3 sequence (DNA): TGTGCCAGCAGTTTATCGCGAGGGTCTGGGACTGAAGCTTTCTTT. This codes for CASSLSRGSGTEAFF.